The 15 T cell receptor beta chains given below trace back to one sample, sequenced in a study of blood T cell repertoires in COVID-19. Generated by immunoSEQ multiplex PCR, the TCRdb table keeps only in-frame clones and is missing some. This sample carries about 190,000 clones, around 85% of them seen once, and the ten largest clones take approximately 1.1%. Sequencing input: peripheral blood. These TCRs come from a man aged 25-45 years with acute or convalescent COVID-19.

The V call is TRBV6-1, the J call TRBJ2-3; 9 positions agree with TRBD2. V lost 0 bases to trimming and J lost 2 bases; unmatched junction nucleotides: 6. This CDR3 has 17 amino acids. Germline V gene sequence: CDR1 MNHNS, CDR2 SASEGT. CDR3 in DNA: TGTGCCAGCAGTGAAGCAGTCCTAGCGGGACACACAGATACGCAGTATTTT. Its protein product is CASSEAVLAGHTDTQYF.

The chain uses TRBV7-8 and TRBJ2-1; D possibly corresponds to TRBD2 (6 bases). The CDR3 is 15 amino acids. V was trimmed by 4 bases and J by 3 bases, leaving 13 bases between them. Germline V gives CDR1 SGHVS, CDR2 FQNEAQ. The CDR3 sequence: CASSSKRVLYNEQFF. CDR3 bases: TGTGCCAGCAGCTCAAAGCGGGTCCTCTACAATGAGCAGTTCTTC.

About this clone itself: The same CDR3 is also encoded by other DNA sequences in this sample. V gene TRBV6-5 combines with J gene TRBJ2-7, with 7 positions matching TRBD1. J was trimmed by 7 bases and V by 0 bases; bases with no gene match: 3. From germline, CDR1 is MNHEY and CDR2 SVGAGI. The CDR3 contains 13 residues. This CDR3 reads CASSYSQGQEQYF. CDR3 bases: TGTGCCAGCAGTTACTCACAGGGGCAGGAGCAGTACTTC.

The rearrangement joins TRBV7-9 to TRBJ2-5; 8 positions agree with TRBD2. V dropped 3 bases and J dropped 5; count of bases not matched to a gene: 2. Germline V gene data show CDR1 as SEHNR and CDR2 as FQNEAQ (reference sequence). This CDR3 comprises 13 residues. For the CDR3, the DNA is TGTGCCAGCAGCTTCGGCGGGGGGGAGACCCAGTACTTC. Translated: CASSFGGGETQYF. Variable domain in full (rest from reference TRBV7-9 and TRBJ2-5): DTGVSQNPRHKITKRGQNVTFRCDPISEHNRLYWYRQTLGQGPEFLTYFQNEAQLEKSRLLSDRFSAERPKGSFSTLEIQRTEQGDSAMYLCASSFGGGETQYFGPGTRLLVL.

The chain is built from TRBV25-1 and TRBJ1-2; 10 bases are a match to TRBD1. J lost 8 bases, V lost 4 bases, and 4 bases had no gene match. Germline V gene data show CDR1 as MGHDK and CDR2 as SYGVNS. The CDR3 is made up of 13 amino acids. For the CDR3, the DNA is TGTGCCAGCAGTGGACAGGGGGCATGGGGCTACACCTTC. Translated, it gives CASSGQGAWGYTF.

V and J are TRBV29-1 and TRBJ2-7, with no clear D. This CDR3 has 11 amino acids. V shed 6 bases and J shed 0 bases, with 6 bases lying between them. From germline, CDR1 is SQVTM and CDR2 ANQGSEA. CDR3 residues: CSVRISYEQYF. DNA of the CDR3: TGCAGCGTGCGGATCTCCTACGAGCAGTACTTC.

This clone appeared once. The V gene is TRBV2, the J gene TRBJ1-5; D is ambiguous. This CDR3 contains 13 residues. V was cut by 0 bases and J by 16 bases, with 16 bases left in between. Germline V gene data show CDR1 as SNHLY and CDR2 as FYNNEI. CDR3 coding DNA: TGTGCCAGCAGTGAAGCGGCCCAAAACAGTCGACATTTT. Protein product: CASSEAAQNSRHF.

J is TRBJ1-5 and V is TRBV28; possible D gene TRBD1, 5 bases. Germline CDR1 reads MDHEN; CDR2 reads SYDVKM. This CDR3 contains 13 residues. The germline V and J ends were trimmed by 6 bases and 2 bases, with 8 bases remaining between them. CDR3 loop: CASRGRGNQPQHF. In nucleotides, the CDR3 is TGTGCCAGCAGAGGCAGGGGCAATCAGCCCCAGCATTTT.

This clone was observed once. This chain connects TRBV6-6 to TRBJ2-7, with 9 bases that match TRBD2. The CDR3 totals 15 residues. Trimming cost V 2 bases and J 1 base; bases outside gene matches: 3. Germline V gene lookup returns CDR1 MNHNY and CDR2 SVGAGI (reference sequence). CDR3 sequence (DNA): TGTGCCAGCAGTTACCCTAGCGGGGCTTCCTACGAGCAGTACTTC. Translating it yields CASSYPSGASYEQYF.

The V call is TRBV2, the J call TRBJ2-1; a possible D gene is TRBD1 (6 bases). This CDR3 spans 17 amino acids. The V end was cut by 6 bases, the J end by 1 base, with 19 bases between. Germline assignment: CDR1 SNHLY and CDR2 FYNNEI. The CDR3 region has the DNA TGTGCCAGCAGCAGGGTGAGGGGGAGAGGGTCCTACAATGAGCAGTTCTTC. This codes for CASSRVRGRGSYNEQFF.

This clone has only one observation. This sequence joins TRBV5-1 and TRBJ2-7; the D gene is possibly TRBD1 (5 bases). The V end lost 4 bases, the J end lost 1 base, and 15 bases lay between the germline ends. CDR1 SGHRS and CDR2 YFSETQ come from the germline V gene. The CDR3 sequence is 15 residues long. This CDR3 reads CASSPDPTESYEQYF. The CDR3 DNA is TGCGCCAGCAGCCCAGACCCGACAGAATCCTACGAGCAGTACTTC.

This chain uses TRBV27 with TRBJ1-6, with 7 nucleotides matching TRBD1. In germline, CDR1 is MNHEY, CDR2 SMNVEV (reference sequence). V was pared by 6 bases and J by 10 bases, with 9 bases of the junction left unmatched. CDR3 length: 14 amino acids. In DNA, the CDR3 is TGTGCCAGCAGCCCCGGGACAGTAGGCTCACCCCTCCACTTT. It translates to CASSPGTVGSPLHF.

The CDR3 nucleotides read TGTGCCAGCAATCTGGGGCGATATGGCTACACCTTC. As protein: CASNLGRYGYTF. The chain recombines TRBV6-5 with TRBJ1-2; tentatively, D is TRBD1 (5 bases). Trimming left V 7 bases short and J 5 bases short, with 11 bases between. The CDR3 has 12 residues. The germline V gene encodes CDR1 MNHEY and CDR2 SVGAGI.

The chain combines TRBV5-1 with TRBJ2-5; D unresolved. The V and J ends lost 3 bases and 5 bases respectively, with 8 bases between them. This CDR3 comprises 12 residues. Germline assignment: CDR1 SGHRS and CDR2 YFSETQ. The CDR3 nucleotides read TGCGCCAGCAGCTCGGGTCGGGAGACCCAGTACTTC. It translates to CASSSGRETQYF. The variable domain in full, completed from reference TRBV5-1 and TRBJ2-5, reads KAGVTQTPRYLIKTRGQQVTLSCSPISGHRSVSWYQQTPGQGLQFLFEYFSETQRNKGNFPGRFSGRQFSNSRSEMNVSTLELGDSALYLCASSSGRETQYFGPGTRLLVL.

This chain uses TRBV7-8 with TRBJ1-2, with TRBD1 matching over 8 bases. Germline V gene data show CDR1 as SGHVS and CDR2 as FQNEAQ. This CDR3 has 14 amino acids. Unmatched junction bases numbered 10, after V lost 5 bases and J lost 8 bases. The CDR3 here is CASSPRQGQDGYTF. In nucleotides, the CDR3 is TGTGCCAGCAGCCCTCGACAGGGACAGGACGGCTACACCTTC.